This T cell receptor (beta chain) appears in the sequencing data of a study of chemoradiotherapy in HPV16-positive cancers. Measured with immunoSEQ multiplex PCR; TCRdb has only the in-frame clones, and not every one. The sample carries approximately 17,000 clones, roughly 91% recorded once. General study results and limits: Non-HPV-specific T cells did not expand in tumors during treatment, whereas candidate HPV-specific clones and E7-related motifs did.

Comments on this clone: Its antigen remains unidentified.

Sequenced here: blood, sampled from a patient who underwent chemoradiotherapy. This clonotype originated in a human donor with HPV-associated anogenital cancer.

The CDR3 loop is CASSLGSGLPNYGYTF. In nucleotides, the CDR3 is TGTGCCAGCAGCTTGGGATCCGGCCTACCTAACTATGGCTACACCTTC. This chain joins TRBV5-4 and TRBJ1-2; D gene unclear. Trimming removed 0 bases from V and 0 bases from J, with 12 bases in between. The CDR3 length is 16 residues. CDR1 and CDR2 from the germline V gene are SGHNT and YYREEE (reference sequence).